The rows below give T cell receptor beta chains drawn from one sample of a study of cytomegalovirus exposure and HLA in healthy donors. Clones were read by immunoSEQ multiplex PCR, and TCRdb kept only the in-frame ones, dropping some. This repertoire shows approximately 97,000 clones, approximately 80% found once; its top ten account for around 9.6%. Sample: PBMCs. The receptors here all came from a male donor in good health and CMV-seropositive. Both conserved end residues are part of each CDR3. A D gene is named only where the DNA matches it firmly. Expanded clones are given a class, and other clones once, few, many or no size at all.

clone_size,d_call,j_call,v_call,cdr3_aa,cdr3_nt
.,TRBD2,TRBJ2-1,TRBV5-6,CASSQGLAPSEQFF,TGTGCCAGCAGCCAAGGACTAGCGCCGAGTGAGCAGTTCTTC
.,TRBD1,TRBJ2-5,TRBV7-9,CASSLGDRGLQETQYF,TGTGCCAGCAGCTTAGGGGACAGGGGCCTTCAAGAGACCCAGTACTTC
few,.,TRBJ2-5,TRBV5-6,CASSTLEMRKETQYF,TGTGCCAGCAGCACCCTGGAGATGAGAAAAGAGACCCAGTACTTC
.,TRBD1,TRBJ1-4,TRBV7-2,CASGAYRGTNEKLFF,TGTGCCAGCGGCGCCTACAGGGGGACTAATGAAAAACTGTTTTTT
.,.,TRBJ2-1,TRBV2,CASSDSPSVYEQFF,TGTGCCAGCAGTGACTCTCCTAGCGTCTATGAGCAGTTCTTC
.,TRBD2,TRBJ2-1,TRBV7-9,CASSGPGLAGYNEQFF,TGTGCCAGCAGCGGTCCGGGACTAGCGGGGTACAATGAGCAGTTCTTC
.,TRBD1,TRBJ2-3,TRBV7-3,CAAPGQGGNGDTQYF,TGTGCCGCCCCCGGACAGGGAGGTAATGGAGATACGCAGTATTTT
.,.,TRBJ2-2,TRBV7-2,CASSLRGQTNTGELFF,TGTGCCAGCAGCTTAAGGGGCCAGACTAACACCGGGGAGCTGTTTTTT
.,.,TRBJ1-3,TRBV9,CAGSVTGSGNTIYF,TGTGCCGGCAGCGTGACAGGATCTGGAAACACCATATATTTT
.,TRBD1,TRBJ1-2,TRBV6-1,CASSESRDRGHGYTF,TGTGCCAGCAGTGAGTCCCGGGACAGGGGGCATGGCTACACCTTC
few,TRBD1,TRBJ2-1,TRBV6-5,CASSYSNRGAYNEQFF,TGTGCCAGCAGTTACTCGAACAGGGGGGCCTACAATGAGCAGTTCTTC
.,TRBD2,TRBJ2-1,TRBV2,CASSFSSGRAVNEQFF,TGTGCCAGCAGTTTTTCTAGCGGGAGGGCCGTCAATGAGCAGTTCTTC
.,.,TRBJ1-1,TRBV9,CASSRGGGGGTEAFF,TGTGCCAGCAGCAGGGGCGGTGGGGGGGGCACTGAAGCTTTCTTT
.,.,TRBJ2-7,TRBV11-2,CASSRGGVSLYEQYF,TGTGCCAGCAGCCGGGGCGGGGTAAGCCTCTACGAGCAGTACTTC
.,TRBD1,TRBJ2-1,TRBV28,CASSRRPGQGYNEQFF,TGTGCCAGCAGCCGACGACCGGGACAGGGCTACAATGAGCAGTTCTTC
.,.,TRBJ2-7,TRBV6-1,CASSYQTVSYEQYF,TGTGCCAGCAGCTACCAGACAGTATCCTACGAGCAGTACTTC
.,TRBD2,TRBJ2-1,TRBV19,CASGRAGGYNEQFF,TGTGCCAGCGGCAGGGCGGGAGGATACAATGAGCAGTTCTTC